The 21 T cell receptor beta chains below come from one sample, sequenced in a study of cytomegalovirus exposure and HLA in healthy donors. The primer mix had 60 Vbeta and 13 Jbeta primers. Some clones are missing from TCRdb's copy, which holds only in-frame ones; the method was immunoSEQ multiplex PCR. Of around 130,000 clones listed, 80% to 85% are singletons. Sequencing was done on a sample of PBMCs. Receptors originate from a boy aged 5-17 years in good health and CMV-seronegative.

The chain couples TRBV5-1 to TRBJ1-1, with TRBD1 matching over 8 bases. This CDR3 has 17 amino acids. Germline V lookup: CDR1 SGHRS, CDR2 YFSETQ. With 5 bases clipped from V and 4 bases from J, the junction kept 16 bases outside the gene matches. CDR3 loop: CASSTRLTGEKSTEAFF. CDR3 in DNA: TGCGCCAGCAGTACACGTCTGACAGGGGAAAAAAGCACTGAAGCTTTCTTT.

This clone has a single count. The J gene is TRBJ2-7, the V gene TRBV9, with D uncertain. The CDR3 has 14 amino acids. Germline V gene lookup returns CDR1 SGDLS and CDR2 YYNGEE. The V and J ends lost 0 bases and 3 bases respectively, with 10 bases between them. This chain's CDR3 is CASSVGTTDYEQYF. The CDR3 DNA is TGTGCCAGCAGCGTAGGAACTACCGACTACGAGCAGTACTTC.

This clone was counted between two and nine times. CDR3 DNA: TGCGCCAGCAGCCAAGATCCTGGCGGCTACCAGCCCCAGCATTTT. Its protein is CASSQDPGGYQPQHF. J is TRBJ1-5 and V is TRBV4-1; D gene uncertain. V was pared by 0 bases and J by 7 bases, with 13 bases between. Germline CDR1 is MGHRA and CDR2 is YSYEKL. The CDR3 totals 15 residues.

This chain uses TRBV4-3 with TRBJ2-1; TRBD2 matches at 9 bases. CDR1 and CDR2 (germline): LGHNA, YSLEER. Losses at the gene ends were 0 bases for V and 9 bases for J; bases not matched to a gene: 12. This CDR3 region has 17 residues. The CDR3 sequence is CASSQDPIAGAGGEQFF. CDR3 bases: TGCGCCAGCAGCCAAGATCCCATAGCGGGAGCGGGAGGTGAGCAGTTCTTC.

This chain uses TRBV9 with TRBJ1-5; D is perhaps TRBD1 (6 bases). CDR3 length: 13 residues. The V gene lost 4 bases and the J gene lost 7 bases, with 12 bases spanning the gap. Per the germline V gene, CDR1 is SGDLS and CDR2 is YYNGEE. Here the CDR3 reads CASSPGTSQPQHF. Here the CDR3 DNA reads TGTGCCAGCAGCCCCGGGACATCCCAGCCCCAGCATTTT.

This clone was counted a single time. The V gene is TRBV14, the J gene TRBJ2-4, with TRBD1 as a possible D gene (7 bases). The CDR3 extends over 23 amino acids. Germline CDR1 is SGHDN and CDR2 is FVKESK. V dropped 1 base and J dropped 1 base, with 32 bases sitting between them. The CDR3 sequence: CASSQGHLYRDRLRRGAKNIQYF. CDR3 nucleotide sequence: TGTGCCAGCAGCCAAGGCCACCTGTACCGGGACAGACTACGCCGGGGGGCCAAAAACATTCAGTACTTC.

The rearrangement joins TRBV6-5 to TRBJ2-3, with 7 bases matching TRBD2. CDR1 MNHEY and CDR2 SVGAGI come from the germline V gene. This CDR3 is built from 14 residues. Germline trimming cut 4 bases from V and 6 bases from J; bases unmatched to any gene: 7. DNA for the CDR3: TGTGCCAGCAGTTCCGGGACTACCAGCGATACGCAGTATTTT. Residues: CASSSGTTSDTQYF.

The chain carries TRBV29-1 and TRBJ2-1; 9 nucleotides match TRBD2. Germline lookup yields CDR1 SQVTM and CDR2 ANQGSEA. CDR3 length: 14 residues. V lost 4 bases and J lost 5; bases outside the gene matches: 6. The CDR3 protein is CSVGELAGDNEQFF. CDR3 sequence (DNA): TGCAGCGTTGGAGAACTAGCGGGCGACAATGAGCAGTTCTTC.

The rearrangement joins TRBV19 to TRBJ1-2; D is undetermined. V was trimmed by 3 bases and J by 4 bases, leaving 21 bases between them. This CDR3 has 17 amino acids. Per the germline V gene, CDR1 is LNHDA and CDR2 is SQIVND (reference sequence). The CDR3 nucleotides read TGTGCCAGTAGTATTGATTATTTGACTCGGCAGCCCTATGGCTACACCTTC. Its translation: CASSIDYLTRQPYGYTF.

The V call is TRBV27, the J call TRBJ1-1; D is unclear. The CDR3 sequence is 14 residues long. V gave up 4 bases and J gave up 0 bases, with 9 bases separating them. Germline lookup yields CDR1 MNHEY and CDR2 SMNVEV (reference sequence). This CDR3 reads CASSSDMMNTEAFF. The CDR3 DNA reads as TGTGCCAGCAGTTCCGACATGATGAACACTGAAGCTTTCTTT.

The chain links TRBV30 to TRBJ2-5; the D gene is possibly TRBD2 (5 bases). Trimming removed 8 bases from V and 0 bases from J, with 13 bases in between. The germline gives CDR1 GTSNPN, CDR2 SVGIG (reference sequence). CDR3 length equals 13 residues. The CDR3 region has the DNA TGTGCCGCAACGGAGGCGAACCAAGAGACCCAGTACTTC. Protein: CAATEANQETQYF.

The chain couples TRBV11-2 to TRBJ2-2, with 11 bases that match TRBD2. The CDR3 sequence is 19 residues long. J was trimmed by 2 bases and V by 6 bases; bases with no gene match: 14. Germline assignment: CDR1 SGHAT and CDR2 FQNNGV. CDR3 sequence (DNA): TGTGCCAGCAGACGATCCCCACGGGGGACTAGCGGTAACACCGGGGAGCTGTTTTTT. It encodes CASRRSPRGTSGNTGELFF. Based on the CDR3 plus reference TRBV11-2 and TRBJ2-2, the full variable domain is EAGVAQSPRYKIIEKRQSVAFWCNPISGHATLYWYQQILGQGPKLLIQFQNNGVVDDSQLPKDRFSAERLKGVDSTLKIQPAKLEDSAVYLCASRRSPRGTSGNTGELFFGEGSRLTVL.

This chain joins TRBV6-5 and TRBJ1-1; perhaps TRBD1 as D (5 bases). The CDR3 spans 14 residues. Germline V gene sequence: CDR1 MNHEY, CDR2 SVGAGI. The V and J ends lost 6 bases and 1 base respectively, with 12 bases between them. CDR3 protein: CASSPQGGNTEAFF. For the CDR3, the DNA is TGTGCCAGCAGCCCCCAGGGTGGGAACACTGAAGCTTTCTTT.

V gene TRBV6-4 combines with J gene TRBJ1-1, with D hard to call. The CDR3 extends over 13 amino acids. From germline, CDR1 is MRHNA and CDR2 SNTAGT. V lost 3 bases to trimming and J lost 1 base, with 6 bases between them. This CDR3 is CASSEARNTEAFF. DNA for the CDR3: TGTGCCAGCAGTGAGGCCAGGAACACTGAAGCTTTCTTT.

This chain connects TRBV5-6 to TRBJ1-6; 9 nucleotides line up with TRBD1. The CDR3 length is 16 residues. The J segment lost 7 bases and the V segment lost 0 bases, leaving 5 bases of the junction unmatched. Germline lookup yields CDR1 SGHDT and CDR2 YYEEEE. The CDR3 nucleotides read TGTGCCAGCAGCTTGGGATTGGGACAGGGAAATTCACCCCTCCACTTT. Translation: CASSLGLGQGNSPLHF.

The chain recombines TRBV6-1 with TRBJ2-7; 8 nucleotides match TRBD1. The germline CDR1 and CDR2 sequences are MNHNS and SASEGT. Germline trimming cut 8 bases from V and 2 bases from J; bases unmatched to any gene: 8. The CDR3 runs 14 residues. In DNA form, the CDR3 reads TGTGCCAGCTACCTACAGGGGGGCGCCTACGAGCAGTACTTC. Protein product: CASYLQGGAYEQYF.

This clone appeared a single time. The same CDR3 also results from other DNA sequences found in this sample. The J gene is TRBJ1-1, the V gene TRBV27; D might be TRBD1 (5 bases). V was pared by 3 bases and J by 1 base, with 6 bases between. Germline CDR1 is MNHEY and CDR2 is SMNVEV (reference sequence). This CDR3 has 13 residues. CDR3 DNA: TGTGCCAGCAGTTTTAGGGGGAACACTGAAGCTTTCTTT. This codes for CASSFRGNTEAFF.

This rearrangement joins TRBV19 to TRBJ2-7, with 11 bases lining up with TRBD2. This CDR3 is built from 12 residues. J gave up 7 bases and V 7 bases, and 3 bases lay outside the gene matches. From germline, CDR1 is LNHDA and CDR2 SQIVND (reference sequence). CDR3 coding DNA: TGTGCCAGTACTGGACTAGCGGGTGAGCAGTACTTC. Amino acid sequence: CASTGLAGEQYF.

This chain connects TRBV6-1 to TRBJ2-2, with 7 bases fitting TRBD1. This CDR3 contains 15 residues. Germline V gives CDR1 MNHNS, CDR2 SASEGT. Losses at the gene ends were 7 bases for V and 6 bases for J; bases not matched to a gene: 11. DNA of the CDR3: TGTGCCAGCACCCCCATGAAGGGGGCCTCCGGGGAGCTGTTTTTT. Translated: CASTPMKGASGELFF.

This chain uses TRBV19 with TRBJ2-2, with no clear D. Germline CDR1 reads LNHDA; CDR2 reads SQIVND (reference sequence). V shed 9 bases and J shed 0 bases, with 14 bases lying between them. The CDR3 has 15 residues. The chain's CDR3 is CASIKERSNTGELFF. The CDR3 nucleotides read TGTGCCAGCATCAAGGAGAGATCGAACACCGGGGAGCTGTTTTTT. Supplemented by reference TRBV19 and TRBJ2-2, the full variable domain reads DGGITQSPKYLFRKEGQNVTLSCEQNLNHDAMYWYRQDPGQGLRLIYYSQIVNDFQKGDIAEGYSVSREKKESFPLTVTSAQKNPTAFYLCASIKERSNTGELFFGEGSRLTVL.

This clone was observed a few times. J is TRBJ2-3 and V is TRBV7-2; D is undetermined. Germline values: CDR1 SGHTA, CDR2 FQGNSA. CDR3 size: 12 residues. V was clipped by 5 bases and J by 2 bases, with 5 bases between them. This CDR3 is CASSPVTDTQYF. DNA of the CDR3: TGTGCCAGCAGCCCAGTCACAGATACGCAGTATTTT. Drawing the rest from reference TRBV7-2 and TRBJ2-3, the complete variable domain is GAGVSQSPSNKVTEKGKDVELRCDPISGHTALYWYRQSLGQGLEFLIYFQGNSAPDKSGLPSDRFSAERTGGSVSTLTIQRTQQEDSAVYLCASSPVTDTQYFGPGTRLTVL.